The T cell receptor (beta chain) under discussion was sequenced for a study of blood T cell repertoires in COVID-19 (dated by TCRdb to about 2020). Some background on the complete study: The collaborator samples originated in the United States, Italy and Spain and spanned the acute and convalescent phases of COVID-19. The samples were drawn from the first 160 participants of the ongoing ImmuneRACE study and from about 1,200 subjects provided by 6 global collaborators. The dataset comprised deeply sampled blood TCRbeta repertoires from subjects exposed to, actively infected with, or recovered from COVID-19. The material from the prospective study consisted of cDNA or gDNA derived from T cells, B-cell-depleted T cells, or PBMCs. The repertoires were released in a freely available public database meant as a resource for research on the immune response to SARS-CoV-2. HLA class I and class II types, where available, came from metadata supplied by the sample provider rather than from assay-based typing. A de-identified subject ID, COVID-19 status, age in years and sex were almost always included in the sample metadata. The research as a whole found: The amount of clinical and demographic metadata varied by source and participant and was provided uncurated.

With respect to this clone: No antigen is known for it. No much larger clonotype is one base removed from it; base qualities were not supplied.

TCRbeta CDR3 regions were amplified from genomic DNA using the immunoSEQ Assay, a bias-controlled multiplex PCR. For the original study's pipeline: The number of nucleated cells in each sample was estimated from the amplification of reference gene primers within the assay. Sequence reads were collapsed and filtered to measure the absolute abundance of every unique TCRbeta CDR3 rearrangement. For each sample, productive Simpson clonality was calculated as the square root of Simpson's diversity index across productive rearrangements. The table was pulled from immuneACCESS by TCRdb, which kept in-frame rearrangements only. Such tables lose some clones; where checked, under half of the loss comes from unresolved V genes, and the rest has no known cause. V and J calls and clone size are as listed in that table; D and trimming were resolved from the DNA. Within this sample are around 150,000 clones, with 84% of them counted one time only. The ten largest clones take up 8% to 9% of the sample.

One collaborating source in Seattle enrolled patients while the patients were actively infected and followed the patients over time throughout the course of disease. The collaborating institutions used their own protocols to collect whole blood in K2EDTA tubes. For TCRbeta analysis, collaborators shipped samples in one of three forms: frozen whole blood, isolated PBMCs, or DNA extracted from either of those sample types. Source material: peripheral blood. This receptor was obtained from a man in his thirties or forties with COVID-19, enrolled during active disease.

The encoded CDR3 is CASSRSGTGTEQYF. The nucleotide sequence is given as TGTGCCAGCAGCAGATCCGGGACAGGGACCGAGCAGTACTTC. The sequence links TRBV6-2 or TRBV6-3 to TRBJ2-7, with 9 bases aligning to TRBD1. CDR1 and CDR2 were assigned from the germline V gene as MNHEY and SVGEGT. The CDR3 goes from the cysteine to the phenylalanine over 14 residues. Only the CDR3 DNA stays, 42 bases, in frame from base 1. At the junction V is shortened by 6 bases and J by 6 bases; bases outside the gene matches: 9.